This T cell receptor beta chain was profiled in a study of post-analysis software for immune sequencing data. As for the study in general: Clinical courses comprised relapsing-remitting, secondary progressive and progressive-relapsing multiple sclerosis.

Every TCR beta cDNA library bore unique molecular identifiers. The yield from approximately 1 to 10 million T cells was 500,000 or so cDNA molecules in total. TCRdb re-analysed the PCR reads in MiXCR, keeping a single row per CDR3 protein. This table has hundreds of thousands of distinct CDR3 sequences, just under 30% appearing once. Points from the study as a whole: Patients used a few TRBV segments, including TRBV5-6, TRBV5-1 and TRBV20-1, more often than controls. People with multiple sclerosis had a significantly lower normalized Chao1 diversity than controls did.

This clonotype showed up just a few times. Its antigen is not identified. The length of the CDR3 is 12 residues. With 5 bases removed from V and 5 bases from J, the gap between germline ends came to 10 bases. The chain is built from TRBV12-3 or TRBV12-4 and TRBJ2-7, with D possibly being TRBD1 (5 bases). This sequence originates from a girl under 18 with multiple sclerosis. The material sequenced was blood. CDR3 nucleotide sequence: TGTGCCAGCAGTCGCAGGGTTCACGAGCAGTACTTC. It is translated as CASSRRVHEQYF.